This T cell receptor (beta chain) was sequenced for a study of vaccination and CD4 T cells after COVID-19 (dated by TCRdb to 2021 to 2024). Broadly, across the study: SARS-CoV-2 positivity had been established in the convalescent patients by nasal swab PCR, and mild disease was recorded in nine of these patients and severe disease in one. In around 9 COVID-19 convalescent patients and a handful of infection-naive healthy vaccine recipients, researchers compared the spike-specific CD4+ TCR repertoire from before mRNA vaccination with the repertoire from after. In the convalescent cohort there were six males and four females, among whom were two Hispanic individuals, seven Caucasians, two Asians and one multiracial person. Control cultures received a CEFX viral epitope pool as the positive control, an HIV-1 Nef peptide pool as the negative control, or no peptide. Participants got two doses of the Pfizer-BioNTech BNT162b2 vaccine (n=8) or two doses of the Moderna mRNA-1273 vaccine (n=2). Post-vaccine blood samples were taken a median of 72 days after the second vaccine dose, with a range of 14 to 241 days. Post-COVID blood samples from convalescent patients were collected a median of around 110 days after diagnosis, with a range of 35 to 161 days. Culture stimuli were overlapping spike peptide pools from SARS-CoV-2 and from the common cold coronaviruses HCoV-NL63, HCoV-OC43 and HCoV-229E.

Broader findings and caveats from the paper: Among the post-vaccine SARS-CoV-2-reactive clones in convalescent patients, a median about 87% showed up only after vaccination, which suggests vaccine-specific priming. Of the vaccine-specific clones in convalescent patients, 304 of 307, or nearly all, reacted only to SARS-CoV-2 spike and did not cross-react with common cold coronaviruses. An increase in the median number of SARS-CoV-2-reactive clonotypes from some 20 after infection to a few dozen after vaccination was observed, but the change was not found to be significant. Relatively few convalescent patients were included in the study, and early timepoints after natural infection were not analyzed.

Libraries were constructed by PCR. At the Johns Hopkins FTIC core, DNA from the cultured CD4+ T cells underwent TCR sequencing with the Oncomine TCR Beta short-read assay. Genomic DNA was extracted from the cultured CD4+ T cells with the QIAamp micro DNA kit. The Oncomine TCR Beta libraries from cultured CD4+ T cells were pooled using unique dual indexes and then sequenced on an Illumina iSeq 100. As for how the authors treated the data: Non-productive sequences were removed, and CDR3s that did not start with C, did not end with F or W, or were shorter than 7 amino acids were discarded. Antigen-specific clonotypes were identified with the MANAFEST web application by comparing peptide-stimulated wells with reference and other culture wells. Positive clones required FDR below 0.05, an odds ratio above 5, and productive frequency above 0.1% in at least two of three replicate wells. A clonotype counted as cross-reactive if it showed significant expansion both in the SARS-CoV-2 spike wells and in at least one common cold coronavirus spike condition. Levenshtein distances (stringdist) and unrooted phylogenetic trees (ape) in R version 3.6.1 were used to assess CDR3 homology. TCRdb redid the processing of the public reads, applying fastp at Q25 and MiXCR, and retained in-frame beta chains. Rows matching on CDR3 protein sequence are summarized as one entry with the most common DNA and genes. The authors' filters were not applied to this entry. The sample data list roughly 4,500 distinct CDR3 sequences, and less than 50% of these were observed just once. Approximately 19% of the sample rests with the top ten.

Turning to this clonotype: Its binding antigen is unknown. No much larger clonotype is one base removed from it; base qualities were not supplied.

CDR1 and CDR2 are read off the germline V gene as SGHTA and FQGNSA. Including the terminal cysteine and phenylalanine, the CDR3 comprises 18 residues. Only the CDR3 portion is preserved as DNA: 54 bases, with reading frame beginning at the first base. The germline V and J ends show losses of 3 bases and 0 bases respectively, and no gene match explains 7 bases of the junction. The sample's treatment or condition label is to be understood as: roughly 10-day PBMC culture with coronavirus spike peptide pools or control peptides (ViraFEST assay). To expand antigen-specific T cells with peptide pools and then pick out the expanded clonotypes through TCR sequencing, the study relied on the ViraFEST assay. The positive SARS-CoV-2 PCR tests of the convalescent patients were dated from March to December 2020, before the Alpha, Beta and Delta variants emerged in the United States. PBMCs were cultured at roughly 1.9 million per well in IMDM supplemented with approximately 5% human AB serum and about 10 IU/ml IL-2, with approximately 10 ug/ml peptide pools added. On days 3 and 7, half of the culture medium was replaced with fresh IL-2-containing medium. After approximately 11 days of culture, CD4+ T cells were isolated by negative selection with the EasySep CD4+ T cell isolation kit. Ficoll-Paque Plus gradient centrifugation was used to isolate PBMCs from whole blood, and the isolated PBMCs were then either used fresh or cryopreserved at -140C. In general, triplicate wells were set up for every culture condition.

The sample consisted of CD4+ T cells from blood, cultured in vitro. This clonotype was obtained from a human donor who had recovered from COVID-19. Here the chain combines TRBV7-2 and TRBJ2-4, and TRBD2 matches 11 of the central bases. The nucleotide sequence reads TGTGCCAGCAGCTTCACTAGCGGGGGACCGCTAGCCAAAAACATTCAGTACTTC. Its amino acids are CASSFTSGGPLAKNIQYF.